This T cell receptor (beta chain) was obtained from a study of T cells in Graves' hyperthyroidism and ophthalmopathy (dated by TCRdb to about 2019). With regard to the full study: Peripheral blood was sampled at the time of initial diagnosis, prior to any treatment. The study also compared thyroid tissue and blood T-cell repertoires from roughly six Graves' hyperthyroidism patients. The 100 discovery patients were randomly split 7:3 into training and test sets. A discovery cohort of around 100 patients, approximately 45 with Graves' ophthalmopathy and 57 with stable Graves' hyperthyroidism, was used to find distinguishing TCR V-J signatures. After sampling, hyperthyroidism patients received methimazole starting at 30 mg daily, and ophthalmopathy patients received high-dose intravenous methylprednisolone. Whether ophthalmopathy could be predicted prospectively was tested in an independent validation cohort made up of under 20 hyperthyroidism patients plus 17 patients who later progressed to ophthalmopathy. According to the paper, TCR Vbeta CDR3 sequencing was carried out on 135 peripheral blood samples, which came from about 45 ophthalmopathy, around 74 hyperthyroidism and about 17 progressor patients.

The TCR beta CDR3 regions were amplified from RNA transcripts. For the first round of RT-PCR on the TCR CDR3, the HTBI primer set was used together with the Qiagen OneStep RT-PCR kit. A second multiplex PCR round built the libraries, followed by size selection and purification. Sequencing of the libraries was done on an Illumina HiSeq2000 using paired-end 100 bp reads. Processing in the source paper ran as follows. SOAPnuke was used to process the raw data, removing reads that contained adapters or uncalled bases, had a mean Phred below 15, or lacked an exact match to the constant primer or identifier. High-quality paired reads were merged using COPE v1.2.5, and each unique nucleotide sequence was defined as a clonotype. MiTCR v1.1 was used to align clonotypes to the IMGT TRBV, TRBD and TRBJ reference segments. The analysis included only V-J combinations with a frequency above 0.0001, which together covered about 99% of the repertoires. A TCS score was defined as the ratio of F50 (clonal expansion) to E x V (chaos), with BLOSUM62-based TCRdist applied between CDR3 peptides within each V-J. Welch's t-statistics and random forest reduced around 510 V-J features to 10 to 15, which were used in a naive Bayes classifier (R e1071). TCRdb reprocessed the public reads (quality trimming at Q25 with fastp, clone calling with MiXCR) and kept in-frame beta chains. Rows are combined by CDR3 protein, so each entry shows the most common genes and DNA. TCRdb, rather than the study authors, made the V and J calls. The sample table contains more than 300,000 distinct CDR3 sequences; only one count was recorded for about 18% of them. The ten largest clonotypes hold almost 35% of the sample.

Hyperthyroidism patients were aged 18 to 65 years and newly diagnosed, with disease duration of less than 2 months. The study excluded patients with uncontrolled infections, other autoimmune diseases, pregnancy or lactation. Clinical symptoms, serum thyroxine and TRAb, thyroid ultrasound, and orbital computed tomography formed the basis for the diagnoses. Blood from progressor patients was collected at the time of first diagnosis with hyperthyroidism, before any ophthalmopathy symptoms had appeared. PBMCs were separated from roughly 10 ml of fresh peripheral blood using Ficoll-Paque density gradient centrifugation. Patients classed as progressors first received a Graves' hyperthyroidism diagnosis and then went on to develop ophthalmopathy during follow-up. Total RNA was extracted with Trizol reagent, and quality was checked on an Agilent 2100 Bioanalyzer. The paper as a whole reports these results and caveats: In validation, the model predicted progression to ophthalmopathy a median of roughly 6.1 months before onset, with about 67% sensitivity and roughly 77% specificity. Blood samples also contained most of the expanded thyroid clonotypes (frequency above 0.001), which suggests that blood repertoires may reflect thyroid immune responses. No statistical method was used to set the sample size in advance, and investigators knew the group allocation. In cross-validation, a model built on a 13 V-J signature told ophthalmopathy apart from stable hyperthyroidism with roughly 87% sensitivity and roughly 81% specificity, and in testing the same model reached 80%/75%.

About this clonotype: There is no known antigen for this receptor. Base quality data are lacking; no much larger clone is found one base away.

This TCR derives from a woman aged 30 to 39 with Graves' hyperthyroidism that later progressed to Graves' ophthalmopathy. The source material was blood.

The CDR3 here reads CAIQADEKLFF. DNA sequence: TGTGCCATCCAGGCAGATGAAAAACTGTTTTTT. The chain is assembled from TRBV2 and TRBJ1-4; the D gene lacks a confident call. Taken from the germline V gene, the CDR1 and CDR2 loops are SNHLY and FYNNEI. The V end loses 10 bases and the J end loses 6 bases, and a stretch of 9 bases separates them. From the cysteine up to the phenylalanine, the CDR3 has a length of 11 residues. Only CDR3 DNA is held: 33 bases, read in frame from base 1.